This entry concerns a single TCR beta chain. The method was immunoSEQ multiplex PCR; TCRdb's version includes in-frame clones alone and lacks a portion of them. The table has roughly 200,000 clones, roughly 94% seen once; the top ten hold 1.5%. The sample originates from a study of control samples from healthy donors and cancer patients. Trimming cost V 1 base and J 2 bases, with 11 bases left between them. The CDR3 has 15 amino acids. In germline, CDR1 is SGDLS, CDR2 YYNGEE. The V gene is TRBV9, the J gene TRBJ2-3, with D unclear. The clonotype was recovered from a man aged 50 or older in good health. Sequenced sample: blood. The CDR3 here is CASSVLGDFTDTQYF. CDR3 sequence (DNA): TGTGCCAGCAGCGTACTAGGCGACTTCACAGATACGCAGTATTTT.